This T cell receptor beta chain was sequenced during a study of lymphopenia after photon versus proton radiotherapy. This clone turned up a few times. Its specificity is unknown. Assay: immunoSEQ multiplex PCR; the TCRdb copy retains only in-frame clones and omits some. The sample shows roughly 41,000 clones, about 85% of them seen only once. CDR1 and CDR2 from the germline V gene are MNHEY and SVGAGI. Trimming removed 6 bases from V and 0 bases from J, with 12 bases in between. There are 15 residues in the CDR3. Whole-study findings and limits: Larger post-nadir TCR diversity loss correlated inversely with survival in deceased patients. After the lymphocyte nadir, photon-treated repertoires showed oligoclonal expansion, especially of CD8+ Temra cells. Relative stability marked proton patients; photon patients lost diversity and naive cells. Survival link was tested only in deceased patients; proton benefit remains a possibility.

The source of this sequence is a man in his fifties with gastric cancer. The chain uses TRBV6-5 and TRBJ2-4; no clear D. The sample was peripheral blood, taken from a patient treated with photon-based radiotherapy. In nucleotides, the CDR3 is TGTGCCAGCAGCCCCCGGGTGCTAGCCAAAAACATTCAGTACTTC. Translating gives CASSPRVLAKNIQYF.